This is a list of T cell receptor beta chains from one sample in a study of CD8+CD57+ T cells in acquired aplastic anemia. One entry per CDR3 protein results from TCRdb running MiXCR on the reads. The data hold under 40,000 distinct CDR3 sequences, with around 82% observed a single time. Source material: sorted CD4+, CD8+, or CD8+CD57+ T cells (not recorded which) from PBMCs. These receptors originate from a human donor in good health, serving as a control. Each CDR3 is given with its conserved first and last residue. A D gene is named only where the DNA matches it firmly. For some rows the clone size is stated as once, few or many, or as a class when expanded; others skip it.

TGTGCCAGCAGTGACGAAGCGGGAGGAAGCACAGATACGCAGTATTTT,CASSDEAGGSTDTQYF,TRBJ2-3,TRBD2,NA,TRBV6-4
TGCAGCGCAACCCCAACTAGCGGGAGGACAGATACGCAGTATTTT,CSATPTSGRTDTQYF,TRBJ2-3,TRBD2,NA,TRBV29-1
TGTGCCTGGGCTATACAGGGCGGCTACACCTTC,CAWAIQGGYTF,TRBJ1-2,NA,NA,TRBV30
TGCAGCGTTGAAAGCCGACTAGCGGGGGGGCTTACCTCCTACGAGCAGTACTTC,CSVESRLAGGLTSYEQYF,TRBJ2-7,TRBD2,NA,TRBV29-1
TGCAGTGCTAAGGTTGTTCCCAACGAGCAGTACTTC,CSAKVVPNEQYF,TRBJ2-7,NA,NA,TRBV20-1
TGTGCCAGCAGCTTAGGGTGGGCAGGGGGTAATAATCAGCCCCAGCATTTT,CASSLGWAGGNNQPQHF,TRBJ1-5,TRBD1,few,TRBV11-2
TGCAGCGCAACGGTGGGCACAGATACGCAGTATTTT,CSATVGTDTQYF,TRBJ2-3,NA,NA,TRBV29-1
TGTGCCAGCAGGTCCTTAGCGGGGGGGCCAGATACGCAGTATTTT,CASRSLAGGPDTQYF,TRBJ2-3,TRBD2,NA,TRBV6-4
TGTGCCACCAGCAGAGGGGGGGACAGGGGATCCTCACCCCTCCACTTT,CATSRGGDRGSSPLHF,TRBJ1-6,TRBD1,few,TRBV15
TGTGCCATCAGTGAGTCCGGGAACGAGCAGTTCTTC,CAISESGNEQFF,TRBJ2-1,NA,NA,TRBV10-3
TGTGCCAGCAGCGACGGCGGGAGGGCCGGGAAGACCCAGTACTTC,CASSDGGRAGKTQYF,TRBJ2-5,TRBD2,NA,TRBV7-8
TGTGCCAGCAGCTTAGGGTCAGCGGGGGAATCGACCCAGTACTTC,CASSLGSAGESTQYF,TRBJ2-5,TRBD2,NA,TRBV7-9
TGTGCCAGCAGCGTATGGCAGGGACACCAGTTCTTC,CASSVWQGHQFF,TRBJ2-1,NA,few,TRBV9
TGTGCCAGCAGTTCCGGGTTCGCGGGGGGGCAGTACTTC,CASSSGFAGGQYF,TRBJ2-7,TRBD2,NA,TRBV2
TGTGCCAGCAGCTTAGACTGGCGCAGGGAAAACGAGCAGTACTTC,CASSLDWRRENEQYF,TRBJ2-7,NA,NA,TRBV7-7